This is a list of T cell receptor beta chains from one sample in a study of blood T cell repertoires in COVID-19. Clones were sequenced by immunoSEQ multiplex PCR, and TCRdb holds only the in-frame ones, with some missing. In the table there are about 140,000 clones, over 80% of which are singletons. Sequenced material: peripheral blood. Receptors originate from a man aged 25 to 45 with COVID-19, enrolled during active disease. The CDR3 runs from the conserved cysteine through the conserved F or W. A D gene is named only where the DNA matches it firmly.

d_call: NA; v_call: TRBV6-6; j_call: TRBJ2-5; cdr3_aa: CASNLQVWGETQYF; cdr3_nt: TGTGCCAGCAATTTACAGGTCTGGGGAGAGACCCAGTACTTC
d_call: NA; v_call: TRBV18; j_call: TRBJ1-2; cdr3_aa: CASSEAWGTSNYGYTF; cdr3_nt: TGTGCCAGCTCCGAAGCTTGGGGGACAAGTAACTATGGCTACACCTTC
d_call: NA; v_call: TRBV10-3; j_call: TRBJ1-2; cdr3_aa: CAIGRENYGYTF; cdr3_nt: TGTGCCATCGGAAGGGAGAACTATGGCTACACCTTC
d_call: NA; v_call: TRBV9; j_call: TRBJ2-1; cdr3_aa: CASSVEAQPRDEQFF; cdr3_nt: TGTGCCAGCAGCGTAGAGGCCCAGCCGAGGGATGAGCAGTTCTTC
d_call: TRBD1; v_call: TRBV3-1/TRBV3-2; j_call: TRBJ1-2; cdr3_aa: CASSPGTGSYGYTF; cdr3_nt: TGTGCCAGCAGCCCCGGGACAGGGAGCTATGGCTACACCTTC
d_call: NA; v_call: TRBV11-1; j_call: TRBJ2-3; cdr3_aa: CASSLGRYTDTQYF; cdr3_nt: TGTGCCAGCAGCTTAGGGCGGTACACAGATACGCAGTATTTT
d_call: NA; v_call: TRBV9; j_call: TRBJ2-4; cdr3_aa: CASSPGGVGAKNIQYF; cdr3_nt: TGTGCCAGCAGTCCTGGAGGGGTGGGGGCCAAAAACATTCAGTACTTC
d_call: NA; v_call: TRBV28; j_call: TRBJ2-2; cdr3_aa: CASSSPLSRLDQAGELFF; cdr3_nt: TGTGCCAGCAGTTCCCCTCTTTCCCGACTTGATCAAGCCGGGGAGCTGTTTTTT
d_call: NA; v_call: TRBV20-1; j_call: TRBJ2-5; cdr3_aa: CSARAGETQYF; cdr3_nt: TGCAGTGCTAGAGCGGGAGAGACCCAGTACTTC
d_call: NA; v_call: TRBV9; j_call: TRBJ2-3; cdr3_aa: CASSHRTTDTQYF; cdr3_nt: TGTGCCAGCAGCCATCGAACTACAGATACGCAGTATTTT
d_call: NA; v_call: TRBV5-1; j_call: TRBJ1-4; cdr3_aa: CASSLAAGVREKLFF; cdr3_nt: TGCGCCAGCAGCTTGGCTGCCGGGGTAAGGGAAAAACTGTTTTTT
d_call: NA; v_call: TRBV7-9; j_call: TRBJ1-1; cdr3_aa: CASSSSRYDSNTEAFF; cdr3_nt: TGTGCCAGCAGCTCATCCAGATATGACAGCAACACTGAAGCTTTCTTT
d_call: TRBD2; v_call: TRBV9; j_call: TRBJ2-1; cdr3_aa: CASSVERLAGGGFDEQFF; cdr3_nt: TGTGCCAGCAGCGTAGAGAGACTAGCGGGAGGAGGGTTCGATGAGCAGTTCTTC
d_call: TRBD2; v_call: TRBV27; j_call: TRBJ2-2; cdr3_aa: CASSRRLAENVGELFF; cdr3_nt: TGTGCCAGCAGCCGGAGACTAGCGGAGAATGTCGGGGAGCTGTTTTTT
d_call: TRBD1; v_call: TRBV2; j_call: TRBJ2-7; cdr3_aa: CASSLQGTADEQYF; cdr3_nt: TGTGCCAGCAGCCTACAGGGGACGGCGGACGAGCAGTACTTC
d_call: NA; v_call: TRBV7-9; j_call: TRBJ2-7; cdr3_aa: CASTPSGAGGGEQYF; cdr3_nt: TGTGCCAGCACCCCGAGCGGGGCAGGGGGCGGAGAGCAGTACTTC
d_call: NA; v_call: TRBV28; j_call: TRBJ2-1; cdr3_aa: CASSKAGWGAYNEQFF; cdr3_nt: TGTGCCAGCAGTAAGGCAGGGTGGGGGGCCTACAATGAGCAGTTCTTC
d_call: NA; v_call: TRBV24-1; j_call: TRBJ1-5; cdr3_aa: CATSPGAAGNQPQHF; cdr3_nt: TGTGCCACCAGCCCGGGGGCAGCGGGGAATCAGCCCCAGCATTTT
d_call: TRBD1; v_call: TRBV24-1; j_call: TRBJ1-2; cdr3_aa: CATSDLDRDYGYTF; cdr3_nt: TGTGCCACCAGTGACCTGGACAGGGACTATGGCTACACCTTC
d_call: NA; v_call: TRBV5-1; j_call: TRBJ2-7; cdr3_aa: CASSLQGRYEQYF; cdr3_nt: TGCGCCAGCAGCTTGCAGGGGCGCTACGAGCAGTACTTC
d_call: NA; v_call: TRBV12-3/TRBV12-4; j_call: TRBJ2-4; cdr3_aa: CASSFSAPDIQYF; cdr3_nt: TGTGCCAGCAGCTTCTCCGCCCCGGACATTCAGTACTTC
d_call: TRBD2; v_call: TRBV2; j_call: TRBJ2-1; cdr3_aa: CASSEEAGGPYEQFF; cdr3_nt: TGTGCCAGCAGTGAAGAAGCGGGAGGGCCGTATGAGCAGTTCTTC
d_call: NA; v_call: TRBV7-8; j_call: TRBJ2-2; cdr3_aa: CASSFPPTGELFF; cdr3_nt: TGTGCCAGCAGCTTCCCCCCTACCGGGGAGCTGTTTTTT
d_call: NA; v_call: TRBV2; j_call: TRBJ2-1; cdr3_aa: CASRKGGRAEYFYNEQFF; cdr3_nt: TGTGCCAGCAGGAAGGGGGGGAGGGCGGAGTACTTCTACAATGAGCAGTTCTTC
d_call: NA; v_call: TRBV15; j_call: TRBJ2-1; cdr3_aa: CATSRDYPAEQFF; cdr3_nt: TGTGCCACCAGCAGAGACTATCCCGCTGAGCAGTTCTTC